This TCR beta chain is drawn from a study of blood T cell repertoires in COVID-19. This clone was seen just once. This CDR3 comprises 15 residues. Germline-derived CDR1 and CDR2 are LNHDA and SQIVND (reference sequence). V was pared by 4 bases and J by 0 bases, with 12 bases between. Assay used: immunoSEQ multiplex PCR; TCRdb lists only in-frame clones, some missing. Here the sample spans over 250,000 clones, around 89% being singletons. Participants spanned ages about 18 to 89 years and resided in about two dozen US areas. Cohort placement rested on clinical history that participants reported themselves.

The chain has TRBV19 and TRBJ1-1; a possible D gene is TRBD1 (5 bases). The TCR sequence derives from a man aged 35 to 55 who had recovered from COVID-19. Source material: PBMCs or T cells enriched from blood (not recorded which). DNA for the CDR3: TGTGCCAGTAGTACCAGGGATCGTTTGAACACTGAAGCTTTCTTT. Residues: CASSTRDRLNTEAFF. Looking up the rest from reference TRBV19 and TRBJ1-1 gives the full variable domain: DGGITQSPKYLFRKEGQNVTLSCEQNLNHDAMYWYRQDPGQGLRLIYYSQIVNDFQKGDIAEGYSVSREKKESFPLTVTSAQKNPTAFYLCASSTRDRLNTEAFFGQGTRLTVV.